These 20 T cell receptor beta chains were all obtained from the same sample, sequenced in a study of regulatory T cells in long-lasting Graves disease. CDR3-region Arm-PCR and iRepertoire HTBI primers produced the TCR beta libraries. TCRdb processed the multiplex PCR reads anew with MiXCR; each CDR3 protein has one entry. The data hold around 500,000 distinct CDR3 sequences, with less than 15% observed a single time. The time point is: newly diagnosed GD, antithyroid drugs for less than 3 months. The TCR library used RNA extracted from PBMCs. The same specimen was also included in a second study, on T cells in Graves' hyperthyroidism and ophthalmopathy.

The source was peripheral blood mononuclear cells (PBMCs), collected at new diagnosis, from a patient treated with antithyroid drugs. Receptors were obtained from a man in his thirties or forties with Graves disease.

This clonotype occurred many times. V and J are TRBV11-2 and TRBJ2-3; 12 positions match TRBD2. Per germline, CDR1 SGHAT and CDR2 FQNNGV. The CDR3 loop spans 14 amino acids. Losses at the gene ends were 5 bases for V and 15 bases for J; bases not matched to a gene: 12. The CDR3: CASSPRTSGTKKYF. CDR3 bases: TGTGCCAGCAGCCCGCGGACTAGCGGGACTAAGAAATATTTT. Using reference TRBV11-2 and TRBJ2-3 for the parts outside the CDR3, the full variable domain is EAGVAQSPRYKIIEKRQSVAFWCNPISGHATLYWYQQILGQGPKLLIQFQNNGVVDDSQLPKDRFSAERLKGVDSTLKIQPAKLEDSAVYLCASSPRTSGTKKYFGPGTRLTVL.

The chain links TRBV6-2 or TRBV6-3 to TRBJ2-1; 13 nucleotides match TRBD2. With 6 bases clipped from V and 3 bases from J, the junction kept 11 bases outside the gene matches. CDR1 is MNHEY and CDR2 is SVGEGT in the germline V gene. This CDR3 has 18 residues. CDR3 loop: CASSQRTSGSQSYNEQFF. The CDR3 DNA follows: TGTGCCAGCAGCCAGAGGACTAGCGGGAGTCAAAGCTACAATGAGCAGTTCTTC.

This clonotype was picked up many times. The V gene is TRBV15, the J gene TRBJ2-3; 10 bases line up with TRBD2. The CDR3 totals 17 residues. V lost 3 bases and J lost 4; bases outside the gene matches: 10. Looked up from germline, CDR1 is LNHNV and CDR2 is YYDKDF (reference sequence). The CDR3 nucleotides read TGTGCCACCAGCAGGGGCCTAGCGGGAGTTCTCGCAGATACGCAGTATTTT. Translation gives CATSRGLAGVLADTQYF. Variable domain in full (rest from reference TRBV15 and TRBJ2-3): DAMVIQNPRYQVTQFGKPVTLSCSQTLNHNVMYWYQQKSSQAPKLLFHYYDKDFNNEADTPDNFQSRRPNTSFCFLDIRSPGLGDTAMYLCATSRGLAGVLADTQYFGPGTRLTVL.

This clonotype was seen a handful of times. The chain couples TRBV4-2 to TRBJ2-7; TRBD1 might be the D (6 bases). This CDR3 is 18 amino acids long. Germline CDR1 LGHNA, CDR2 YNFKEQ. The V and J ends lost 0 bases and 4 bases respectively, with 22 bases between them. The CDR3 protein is CASSQEGSQGRRLYEQYF. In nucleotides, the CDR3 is TGTGCCAGCAGCCAAGAAGGATCACAGGGACGTAGATTGTACGAGCAGTACTTC.

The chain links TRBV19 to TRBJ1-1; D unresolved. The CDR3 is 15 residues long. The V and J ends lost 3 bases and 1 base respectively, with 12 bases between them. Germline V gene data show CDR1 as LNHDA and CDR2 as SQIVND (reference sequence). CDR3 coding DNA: TGTGCCAGTAGTATCCCTACAAGTACGAACACTGAAGCTTTCTTT. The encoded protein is CASSIPTSTNTEAFF.

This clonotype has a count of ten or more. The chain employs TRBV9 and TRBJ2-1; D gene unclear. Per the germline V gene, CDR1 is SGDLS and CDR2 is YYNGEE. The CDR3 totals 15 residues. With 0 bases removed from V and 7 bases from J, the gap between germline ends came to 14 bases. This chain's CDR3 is CASSVAVSLGNEQFF. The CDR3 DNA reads TGTGCCAGCAGCGTAGCGGTTAGTTTGGGGAATGAGCAGTTCTTC.

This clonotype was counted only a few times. The CDR3 is CSARRNTGNIQYF. The CDR3 DNA follows: TGCAGCGCACGGAGAAATACGGGGAACATTCAGTACTTC. V gene TRBV29-1 combines with J gene TRBJ2-4; TRBD2 is a possible D gene (5 bases). Germline V gene sequence: CDR1 SQVTM, CDR2 ANQGSEA. The CDR3 sequence is 13 residues long. Trimming cost V 7 bases and J 7 bases, with 17 bases left between them.

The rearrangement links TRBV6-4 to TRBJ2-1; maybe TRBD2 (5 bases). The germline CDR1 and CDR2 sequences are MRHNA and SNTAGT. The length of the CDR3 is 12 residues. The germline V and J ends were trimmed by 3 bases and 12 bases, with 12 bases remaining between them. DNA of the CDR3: TGTGCCAGCAGTGAGGAAGGACTTAGGCAGTTCTTC. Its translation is CASSEEGLRQFF.

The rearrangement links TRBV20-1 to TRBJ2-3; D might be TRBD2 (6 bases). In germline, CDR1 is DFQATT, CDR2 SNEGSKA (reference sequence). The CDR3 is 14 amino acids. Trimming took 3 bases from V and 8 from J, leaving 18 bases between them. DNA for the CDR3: TGCAGTGCTAGCATCACTAGCCACTCCATTACGCAGTATTTT. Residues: CSASITSHSITQYF.

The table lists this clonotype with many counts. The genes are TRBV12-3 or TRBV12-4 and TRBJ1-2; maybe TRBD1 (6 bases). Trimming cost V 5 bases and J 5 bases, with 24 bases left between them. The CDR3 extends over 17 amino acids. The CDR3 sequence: CASSALWGGQNNYGYTF. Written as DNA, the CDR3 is TGTGCCAGCAGTGCTCTTTGGGGGGGGCAGAACAATTATGGCTACACCTTC.

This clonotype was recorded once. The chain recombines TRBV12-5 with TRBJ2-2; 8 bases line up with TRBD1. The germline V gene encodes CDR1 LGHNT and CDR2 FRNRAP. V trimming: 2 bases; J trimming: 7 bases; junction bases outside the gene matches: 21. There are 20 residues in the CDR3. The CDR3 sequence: CASGLSIGRAFAGGNGELFF. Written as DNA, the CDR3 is TGTGCTAGTGGTTTGTCTATCGGGCGGGCGTTTGCAGGGGGCAACGGGGAGCTGTTTTTT. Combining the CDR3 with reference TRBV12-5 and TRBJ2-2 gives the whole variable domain DARVTQTPRHKVTEMGQEVTMRCQPILGHNTVFWYRQTMMQGLELLAYFRNRAPLDDSGMPKDRFSAEMPDATLATLKIQPSEPRDSAVYFCASGLSIGRAFAGGNGELFFGEGSRLTVL.

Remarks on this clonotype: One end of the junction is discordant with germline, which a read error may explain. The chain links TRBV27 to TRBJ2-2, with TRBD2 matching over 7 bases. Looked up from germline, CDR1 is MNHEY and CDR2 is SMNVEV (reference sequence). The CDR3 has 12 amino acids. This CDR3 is CAGRAGAGELFF. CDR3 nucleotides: TGTGCCGGCAGGGCGGGGGCCGGGGAGCTGTTTTTT.

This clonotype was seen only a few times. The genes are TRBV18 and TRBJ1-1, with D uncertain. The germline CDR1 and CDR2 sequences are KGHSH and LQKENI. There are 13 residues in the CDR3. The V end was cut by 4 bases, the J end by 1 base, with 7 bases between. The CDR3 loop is CASSQTENTEAFF. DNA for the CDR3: TGTGCCAGCTCACAAACAGAGAACACTGAAGCTTTCTTT.

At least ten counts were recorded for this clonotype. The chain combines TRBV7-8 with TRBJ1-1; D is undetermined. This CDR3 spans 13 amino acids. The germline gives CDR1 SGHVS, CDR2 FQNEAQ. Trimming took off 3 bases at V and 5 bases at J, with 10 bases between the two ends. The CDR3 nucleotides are TGTGCCAGCAGCTTCGCCAGCGGGACTGAAGCTTTCTTT. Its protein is CASSFASGTEAFF.

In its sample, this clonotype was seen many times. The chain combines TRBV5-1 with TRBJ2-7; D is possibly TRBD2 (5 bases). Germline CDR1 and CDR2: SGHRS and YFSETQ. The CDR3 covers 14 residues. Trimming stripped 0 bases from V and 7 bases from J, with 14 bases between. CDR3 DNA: TGCGCCAGCAGCTTGGAGTCCGGGGTGAGGGAGCAGTACTTC. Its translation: CASSLESGVREQYF.

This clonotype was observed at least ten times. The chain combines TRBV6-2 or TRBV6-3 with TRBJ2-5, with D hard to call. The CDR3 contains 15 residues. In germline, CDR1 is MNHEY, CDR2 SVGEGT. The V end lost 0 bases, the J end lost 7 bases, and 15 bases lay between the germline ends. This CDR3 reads CASSYSNSAPGTQYF. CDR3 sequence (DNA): TGTGCCAGCAGTTACTCGAATTCGGCACCAGGGACCCAGTACTTC.

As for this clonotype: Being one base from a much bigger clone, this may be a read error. Here the CDR3 DNA reads TGTGCCAGCGCCCGCAGTGGGGACGCAGATACGCAGTATTTT. Protein: CASARSGDADTQYF. The chain combines TRBV6-2 or TRBV6-3 with TRBJ2-3, with D possibly being TRBD1 or TRBD2 (5 bases each). V gave up 8 bases and J gave up 4 bases, with 16 bases separating them. Germline CDR1 reads MNHEY; CDR2 reads SVGEGT. The CDR3 covers 14 residues.

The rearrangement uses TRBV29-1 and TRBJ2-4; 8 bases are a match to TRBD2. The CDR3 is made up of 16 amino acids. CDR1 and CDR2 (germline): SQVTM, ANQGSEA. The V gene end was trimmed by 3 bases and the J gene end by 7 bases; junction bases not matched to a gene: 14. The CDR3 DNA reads TGCAGCGTTGAGGGGTTTGAGCGGGAGATGGGGAACATTCAGTACTTC. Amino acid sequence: CSVEGFEREMGNIQYF.

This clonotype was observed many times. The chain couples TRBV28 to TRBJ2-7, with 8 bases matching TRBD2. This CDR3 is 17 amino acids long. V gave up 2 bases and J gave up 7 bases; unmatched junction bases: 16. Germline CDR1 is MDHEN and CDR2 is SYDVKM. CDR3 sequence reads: CASSLTGLSLAGAEQYF. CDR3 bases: TGTGCCAGCAGTTTAACAGGGTTGAGCCTAGCGGGCGCGGAGCAGTACTTC. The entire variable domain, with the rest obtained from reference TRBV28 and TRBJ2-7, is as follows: DVKVTQSSRYLVKRTGEKVFLECVQDMDHENMFWYRQDPGLGLRLIYFSYDVKMKEKGDIPEGYSVSREKKERFSLILESASTNQTSMYLCASSLTGLSLAGAEQYFGPGTRLTVT.

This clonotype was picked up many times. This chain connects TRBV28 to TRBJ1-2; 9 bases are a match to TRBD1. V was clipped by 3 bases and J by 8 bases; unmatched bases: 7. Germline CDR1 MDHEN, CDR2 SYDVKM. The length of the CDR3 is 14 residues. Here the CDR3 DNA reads TGTGCCAGCAGTTTCGGGGACAGGGTAGGCGGCTACACCTTC. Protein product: CASSFGDRVGGYTF.